The next 18 T cell receptor beta chains were all read from a single sample in a study of shared clonotypes between healthy human individuals. Generated by immunoSEQ multiplex PCR, the TCRdb table keeps only in-frame clones and is missing some. The sample consists of about 2 million clones, about 95% of them appearing once. Naive CD8 isolation took CD45RO-negative cells positively selected for CCR7 and excluded terminally differentiated effector memory CD45RA+ cells. Sequenced: naive CD8+ T cells sorted from blood. The source is a young man in good health.

This clone occurred a few times. The chain uses TRBV7-9 and TRBJ1-2; D possibly corresponds to TRBD1 (5 bases). Germline loops: CDR1 SEHNR, CDR2 FQNEAQ (reference sequence). The CDR3 loop spans 11 amino acids. Trimming removed 0 bases at V and 10 bases at J, with 6 bases between. DNA for the CDR3: TGTGCCAGCAGCTTAGCGGGGGACTACACCTTC. Protein sequence: CASSLAGDYTF.

This rearrangement joins TRBV7-9 to TRBJ2-7; 10 nucleotides agree with TRBD1. Germline V CDR1 and CDR2: SEHNR, FQNEAQ (reference sequence). The CDR3 runs 16 residues. The trim removed 3 bases at V and 2 bases at J, leaving 7 bases unmatched. The chain's CDR3 is CASSFGYGTGAYEQYF. The CDR3 nucleotides read TGTGCCAGCAGCTTCGGGTACGGGACAGGGGCCTACGAGCAGTACTTC.

As regards this clone: Other nucleotide sequences from this sample produce the same CDR3. This chain links TRBV28 with TRBJ2-7, with D perhaps matching TRBD1 or TRBD2 (6 bases each). Germline-derived CDR1 and CDR2 are MDHEN and SYDVKM. The V gene lost 5 bases and the J gene lost 4 bases, with 9 bases spanning the gap. The length of the CDR3 is 12 residues. The CDR3 region is CASSLGGYEQYF. DNA of the CDR3: TGTGCCAGCAGTCTAGGGGGGTACGAGCAGTACTTC.

The chain links TRBV28 to TRBJ1-1, with TRBD1 as a possible D gene (5 bases). V lost 7 bases to trimming and J lost 1 base, with 10 bases between them. The germline V gene encodes CDR1 MDHEN and CDR2 SYDVKM. The CDR3 runs 13 residues. The CDR3 DNA is TGTGCCAGCAAACTGACAGAGAACACTGAAGCTTTCTTT. Protein product: CASKLTENTEAFF.

The chain couples TRBV18 to TRBJ2-7; 9 bases match TRBD2. The CDR3 is 16 residues long. Germline CDR1 reads KGHSH; CDR2 reads LQKENI. V lost 4 bases, J lost 0 bases, and 7 bases stayed unmatched. In DNA form, the CDR3 reads TGTGCCAGCTCACACGCGGGAGGGCCCTCCTCCTACGAGCAGTACTTC. Its translation: CASSHAGGPSSYEQYF.

The chain links TRBV5-1 to TRBJ2-7; D ambiguous. The V end was cut by 0 bases, the J end by 4 bases, with 11 bases between. The CDR3 loop spans 14 amino acids. The germline V gene has CDR1 SGHRS and CDR2 YFSETQ. In DNA, the CDR3 is TGCGCCAGCAGCTTGGCCGGTCAGGCGTACGAGCAGTACTTC. Amino acid sequence: CASSLAGQAYEQYF.

CDR3 amino acids: CASSGDRGLNTEAFF. The CDR3 DNA follows: TGCGCCAGCAGCGGAGACAGGGGGCTGAACACTGAAGCTTTCTTT. This chain joins TRBV4-1 and TRBJ1-1, with 10 bases identical to TRBD1. V lost 5 bases to trimming and J lost 0 bases; unmatched junction nucleotides: 3. This CDR3 has 15 residues. The germline gives CDR1 MGHRA, CDR2 YSYEKL.

The V call is TRBV11-2, the J call TRBJ2-2, with D uncertain. Deletions cut 2 bases from V and 0 bases from J, with 10 bases between. CDR3 length: 16 residues. CDR1 SGHAT and CDR2 FQNNGV come from the germline V gene. CDR3 in DNA: TGTGCCAGCAGCTTATTATGGCCCGCGAACACCGGGGAGCTGTTTTTT. Translation: CASSLLWPANTGELFF.

The chain's CDR3 is CASSSHPGTGGYEQYF. In DNA form, the CDR3 reads TGTGCCAGCAGCTCGCACCCCGGGACAGGGGGCTACGAGCAGTACTTC. This chain connects TRBV7-8 to TRBJ2-7, with 11 bases lining up with TRBD1. CDR1 and CDR2 from the germline V gene are SGHVS and FQNEAQ. The CDR3 totals 16 residues. V dropped 4 bases and J dropped 3; count of bases not matched to a gene: 8.

The chain joins TRBV7-2 to TRBJ2-5; TRBD2 agrees at 11 bases. Per the germline V gene, CDR1 is SGHTA and CDR2 is FQGNSA. Losses at the gene ends were 4 bases for V and 5 bases for J; bases not matched to a gene: 9. The CDR3 spans 16 residues. The DNA for the CDR3 is TGTGCCAGCAGCTCCATAGCGGGGGGGCCGGGGGAGACCCAGTACTTC. Translating gives CASSSIAGGPGETQYF.

This rearrangement joins TRBV2 to TRBJ1-2; D is possibly TRBD1 (5 bases). Trimming took off 11 bases at V and 8 bases at J, with 21 bases between the two ends. This CDR3 comprises 13 residues. Germline V CDR1 and CDR2: SNHLY, FYNNEI. The CDR3 DNA is TGTGCCTGGACACCTACAGAGCTATGGGGCTACACCTTC. Its translation: CAWTPTELWGYTF.

V is TRBV2 and J is TRBJ2-3; D is uncertain. Germline lookup yields CDR1 SNHLY and CDR2 FYNNEI. Trimming took off 4 bases at V and 2 bases at J, with 13 bases between the two ends. The CDR3 has 15 residues. The CDR3 nucleotides read TGTGCCAGCAGTGCACTATACCCAAACACAGATACGCAGTATTTT. Translation gives CASSALYPNTDTQYF.

The chain carries TRBV2 and TRBJ2-7; possibly TRBD1 for D (6 bases). V lost 3 bases and J 3 bases, leaving 12 bases between the germline ends. The germline V gene encodes CDR1 SNHLY and CDR2 FYNNEI. This CDR3 has 14 amino acids. The CDR3 loop is CASSESRGFYEQYF. CDR3 DNA: TGTGCCAGCAGTGAGAGTAGGGGGTTCTACGAGCAGTACTTC.

The chain combines TRBV4-1 with TRBJ2-7; D uncertain. V was pared by 7 bases and J by 2 bases, with 15 bases between. Germline V gives CDR1 MGHRA, CDR2 YSYEKL. The CDR3 sequence is 14 residues long. CDR3 sequence: CASKPRGNAYEQYF. As DNA, the CDR3 is TGCGCCAGCAAGCCCCGAGGAAACGCCTACGAGCAGTACTTC.

The gene calls are TRBV7-2 and TRBJ2-7; no reliable D call. V was clipped by 3 bases and J by 1 base, with 13 bases between them. The CDR3 is 15 residues long. Germline V gives CDR1 SGHTA, CDR2 FQGNSA. This CDR3 is CASSFRSEASYEQYF. CDR3 sequence (DNA): TGTGCCAGCAGCTTCAGGTCCGAGGCATCCTACGAGCAGTACTTC.

The chain recombines TRBV13 with TRBJ2-1, with D possibly being TRBD1 or TRBD2 (5 bases each). V was shortened by 5 bases and J by 8 bases, with 13 bases between the two germline ends. This CDR3 comprises 13 residues. Germline CDR1 reads PRHDT; CDR2 reads FYEKMQ (reference sequence). The CDR3 loop reads CASSPRGSDEQFF. The CDR3 DNA follows: TGTGCCAGCAGCCCGAGGGGTAGCGATGAGCAGTTCTTC.

A word on this clone: Other nucleotide sequences in the sample specify the same CDR3. This chain uses TRBV4-1 with TRBJ2-2; perhaps TRBD2 as D (5 bases). This CDR3 region has 15 residues. The germline V gene encodes CDR1 MGHRA and CDR2 YSYEKL. Trimming removed 1 base at V and 0 bases at J, with 6 bases between. The CDR3 coding sequence is TGCGCCAGCAGCCAAGGGGGAGCGAACACCGGGGAGCTGTTTTTT. It encodes CASSQGGANTGELFF.

On this clone: The same CDR3 also results from other DNA sequences found in this sample. This chain uses TRBV13 with TRBJ2-3, with 8 bases identical to TRBD1. Germline V CDR1 and CDR2: PRHDT, FYEKMQ (reference sequence). The V and J ends lost 5 bases and 3 bases, in that order; junction bases with no gene match: 7. This CDR3 comprises 15 residues. The CDR3 region has the DNA TGTGCCAGCAGCCCCGGACAGGGTGGAACAGATACGCAGTATTTT. This translates into CASSPGQGGTDTQYF.